Each of the 21 T cell receptor beta chains below was sequenced from the same sample in a study of T cells after posttransplantation cyclophosphamide. Only in-frame clones appear in the TCRdb table, and some are missing; sequencing was by immunoSEQ multiplex PCR. This repertoire shows 6,000 to 7,500 clones, around nine tenths found once; its top ten account for less than 5%. Cyclophosphamide on days +3 and +4 followed busulfan-fludarabine conditioning and a marrow graft. Sample: CD8+ T cells sorted from blood, taken after allogeneic stem cell transplant with posttransplant cyclophosphamide. These receptor sequences come from a male patient aged 55-69 years who received an allogeneic stem cell transplant from a related donor and was CMV-positive. Some T cells here may be from the graft donor.

The chain carries TRBV7-9 and TRBJ2-2, with TRBD2 matching 9 bases. CDR3 length equals 18 residues. The germline V gene has CDR1 SEHNR and CDR2 FQNEAQ (reference sequence). J lost 4 bases, V lost 2 bases, and 11 bases had no gene match. CDR3 DNA sequence: TGTGCCAGCAGCTTAAGCGCTAGCGGGGCCGTTTTCACCGGGGAGCTGTTTTTT. Translated, it gives CASSLSASGAVFTGELFF.

J is TRBJ1-6 and V is TRBV11-2; no firm D call. The ends were cut back, 3 bases at V and 6 bases at J, with 12 bases in the middle. Per the germline V gene, CDR1 is SGHAT and CDR2 is FQNNGV. The CDR3 runs to 15 residues. This CDR3 reads CASSFKSGINSPLHF. In DNA form, the CDR3 reads TGTGCCAGCAGCTTTAAGTCCGGGATTAATTCACCCCTCCACTTT.

The chain links TRBV19 to TRBJ2-1; 7 bases are shared with TRBD2. Germline lookup yields CDR1 LNHDA and CDR2 SQIVND (reference sequence). The CDR3 loop spans 15 amino acids. The V gene end was trimmed by 3 bases and the J gene end by 5 bases; junction bases not matched to a gene: 7. DNA for the CDR3: TGTGCCAGTAGTATGAGAGACGGGAGGAACAATGAGCAGTTCTTC. Protein: CASSMRDGRNNEQFF.

J is TRBJ1-2 and V is TRBV5-4; 7 nucleotides line up with TRBD1. V lost 4 bases, J lost 5 bases, and 17 bases stayed unmatched. CDR1 and CDR2 (germline): SGHNT, YYREEE (reference sequence). The CDR3 runs 17 residues. For the CDR3, the DNA is TGTGCCAGCAGCCCAACAGGGGTCCTGCCTGCACCTTATGGCTACACCTTC. Encoded protein: CASSPTGVLPAPYGYTF.

The rearrangement links TRBV29-1 to TRBJ1-1; D might be TRBD1 (6 bases). V lost 6 bases and J 0 bases, leaving 23 bases between the germline ends. Per the germline V gene, CDR1 is SQVTM and CDR2 is ANQGSEA. This CDR3 contains 17 residues. CDR3 protein: CSVAQGTPNRMNTEAFF. The CDR3 DNA sequence: TGCAGCGTAGCTCAGGGGACACCCAACCGCATGAACACTGAAGCTTTCTTT.

The chain has TRBV5-6 and TRBJ1-2, with 11 bases lining up with TRBD1. The J segment lost 2 bases and the V segment lost 4 bases, leaving 4 bases of the junction unmatched. From germline, CDR1 is SGHDT and CDR2 YYEEEE. There are 15 residues in the CDR3. The CDR3 sequence: CASSKGQGVNYGYTF. DNA for the CDR3: TGTGCCAGCAGCAAGGGACAGGGGGTAAACTATGGCTACACCTTC.

The CDR3 DNA sequence: TGCGCCAGCAGCTCCACCTCAGGACAGGCCCTTATCTCCTACGAGCAGTACTTC. Its protein product is CASSSTSGQALISYEQYF. This chain links TRBV5-1 with TRBJ2-7; 7 bases match TRBD1. The J segment lost 0 bases and the V segment lost 3 bases, leaving 15 bases of the junction unmatched. This CDR3 has 18 residues. Germline V lookup: CDR1 SGHRS, CDR2 YFSETQ.

The genes are TRBV6-5 and TRBJ1-5, with 8 bases aligning to TRBD1. CDR3 size: 15 residues. V shed 6 bases and J 7 bases; nucleotides not matched to a gene: 11. From germline, CDR1 is MNHEY and CDR2 SVGAGI. This CDR3 reads CASSGPGQGIQPQHF. The CDR3 coding sequence is TGTGCCAGCAGCGGCCCCGGACAGGGAATCCAGCCCCAGCATTTT.

J is TRBJ2-1 and V is TRBV5-6, with TRBD2 identical over 12 bases. This CDR3 spans 16 amino acids. J gave up 8 bases and V 2 bases, and 8 bases lay outside the gene matches. CDR1 and CDR2 from the germline V gene are SGHDT and YYEEEE. The CDR3 DNA reads as TGTGCCAGCAGCTTAACTCTAGCGGGGGGGCATGATGAGCAGTTCTTC. It is translated as CASSLTLAGGHDEQFF.

V gene TRBV7-3 combines with J gene TRBJ2-1; D is unclear. Germline CDR1 and CDR2: SGHTA and FQGTGA. The ends were cut back, 5 bases at V and 1 base at J, with 6 bases in the middle. The CDR3 loop spans 13 amino acids. CDR3 nucleotides: TGTGCCAGCAGCGGCGGATCCTACAATGAGCAGTTCTTC. It specifies CASSGGSYNEQFF.

The V and J genes are TRBV16 and TRBJ2-7; 9 nucleotides agree with TRBD1. Germline loops: CDR1 KGHSY, CDR2 FQNENV. V lost 3 bases to trimming and J lost 3 bases; unmatched junction nucleotides: 6. This CDR3 contains 15 residues. The CDR3, as DNA: TGTGCCAGCAGCCATTCCGGGACAGGGAGCTACGAGCAGTACTTC. As protein: CASSHSGTGSYEQYF. Supplemented by reference TRBV16 and TRBJ2-7, the full variable domain reads GEEVAQTPKHLVRGEGQKAKLYCAPIKGHSYVFWYQQVLKNEFKFLISFQNENVFDETGMPKERFSAKCLPNSPCSLEIQATKLEDSAVYFCASSHSGTGSYEQYFGPGTRLTVT.

This chain connects TRBV11-2 to TRBJ2-5; perhaps TRBD2 as D (5 bases). CDR3 size: 15 residues. V dropped 6 bases and J dropped 3 bases, with 17 bases sitting between them. Germline V CDR1 and CDR2: SGHAT, FQNNGV. This CDR3 reads CASSSPGDRKETQYF. CDR3 nucleotide sequence: TGTGCCAGCAGTTCCCCCGGGGATAGAAAAGAGACCCAGTACTTC.

The rearrangement joins TRBV7-3 to TRBJ1-1; D is possibly TRBD1 (5 bases). Germline CDR1 SGHTA, CDR2 FQGTGA. The V end was cut by 1 base, the J end by 4 bases, with 10 bases between. This CDR3 contains 14 residues. This CDR3 is CASSLIAGPTEAFF. The CDR3, as DNA: TGTGCCAGCAGCTTAATAGCGGGGCCCACTGAAGCTTTCTTT.

This clone was seen a single time. The chain links TRBV10-3 to TRBJ1-2; D possibly corresponds to TRBD1 (5 bases). The CDR3 has 13 amino acids. V was trimmed by 8 bases and J by 2 bases, leaving 12 bases between them. CDR1 and CDR2 (germline): ENHRY, SYGVKD. The CDR3 DNA reads as TGTGCCATCGCTCCGGGGGGAAACTATGGCTACACCTTC. This translates into CAIAPGGNYGYTF.

The chain recombines TRBV11-1 with TRBJ2-7, with 7 nucleotides matching TRBD1. Germline V lookup: CDR1 SGHAT, CDR2 FQDESV (reference sequence). The CDR3 consists of 15 residues. Trimming removed 5 bases from V and 3 bases from J; junction bases left unmatched: 10. DNA of the CDR3: TGTGCCAGCAGCCTTGCTTCGACAGGGTACTACGAGCAGTACTTC. Protein product: CASSLASTGYYEQYF.

This sequence joins TRBV4-3 and TRBJ2-7, with D tentatively TRBD1 (6 bases). V shed 0 bases and J shed 6 bases, with 18 bases lying between them. Germline V gives CDR1 LGHNA, CDR2 YSLEER. The CDR3 extends over 16 amino acids. This chain's CDR3 is CASSQEQGQGGGEQYF. CDR3 sequence (DNA): TGCGCCAGCAGCCAAGAGCAGGGGCAGGGTGGGGGCGAGCAGTACTTC.

This chain uses TRBV11-2 with TRBJ2-1, with TRBD2 as a possible D gene (5 bases). V was pared by 5 bases and J by 6 bases, with 26 bases between. The V gene's germline CDR1 is SGHAT and CDR2 FQNNGV. The CDR3 covers 18 residues. The DNA for the CDR3 is TGTGCCAGCAGCCGACGACGGGCGGAGGTCATGGGCCGCAATGAGCAGTTCTTC. Protein: CASSRRRAEVMGRNEQFF.

The chain uses TRBV6-1 and TRBJ2-7; TRBD1 agrees at 8 bases. The CDR3 has 16 amino acids. After removal of 4 bases from V and 1 base from J, the junction contained 9 bases not matched to a gene. Germline CDR1 reads MNHNS; CDR2 reads SASEGT. CDR3 coding DNA: TGTGCCAGCAGTGTAAGACCGGGACAGGAATCCTACGAGCAGTACTTC. It encodes CASSVRPGQESYEQYF.

The chain is built from TRBV29-1 and TRBJ1-1, with D hard to call. V shed 3 bases and J shed 0 bases, with 11 bases lying between them. Looked up from germline, CDR1 is SQVTM and CDR2 is ANQGSEA. This CDR3 region has 14 residues. CDR3 region: CSVERVNMNTEAFF. The CDR3, as DNA: TGCAGCGTTGAGAGGGTGAACATGAACACTGAAGCTTTCTTT.

The chain joins TRBV27 to TRBJ1-2, with D hard to call. CDR3 length: 15 residues. The germline V gene encodes CDR1 MNHEY and CDR2 SMNVEV (reference sequence). V gave up 0 bases and J gave up 7 bases, with 15 bases separating them. The CDR3 protein is CASSLSAETSLGYTF. The CDR3 bases are TGTGCCAGCAGTTTATCGGCGGAGACTTCTCTTGGCTACACCTTC.

This sequence joins TRBV30 and TRBJ1-1; D remains unclear. Germline assignment: CDR1 GTSNPN and CDR2 SVGIG (reference sequence). The CDR3 contains 13 residues. The V end lost 2 bases, the J end lost 1 base, and 8 bases lay between the germline ends. CDR3 region: CAWSLLSNTEAFF. The CDR3 DNA reads TGTGCCTGGAGTTTATTGTCGAACACTGAAGCTTTCTTT.